These 2 T cell receptor beta chains came from one sample sequenced in a study of T cells after yellow fever vaccination. MiXCR, applied by TCRdb to the 5' RACE reads, yields one record per CDR3 protein. This table has fewer than 7,000 distinct CDR3 sequences, under 8.5% appearing once. The sample here was PBMCs, either bulk or a sorted T-cell subset (CD4+, CD8+, memory, or dextramer-sorted; not recorded which), taken less than 16 days after the first yellow fever vaccination. These receptors originate from a man aged 18 to 29 who received the YFV17D yellow fever vaccine.

The rearrangement joins TRBV5-7 to TRBJ2-1; D ambiguous. TRBV5-7 is an open reading frame whose function is uncertain. V lost 9 bases and J 5 bases, leaving 18 bases between the germline ends. CDR3 size: 14 residues. CDR3 amino acids: CAMGPGRRHNEQFF. The CDR3 DNA reads TGTGCCATGGGCCCCGGGCGACGGCACAATGAGCAGTTCTTC.

This clonotype was picked up many times. The V and J genes are TRBV12-3 or TRBV12-4 and TRBJ1-5, with 8 nucleotides matching TRBD1. The ends lost 1 base at V and 3 bases at J; junction bases unmatched: 5. The length of the CDR3 is 16 residues. CDR3 protein: CASSLGGQADNQPQHF. CDR3 coding DNA: TGTGCCAGCAGTTTAGGGGGACAGGCTGACAATCAGCCCCAGCATTTT.